The 8 T cell receptor beta chains given below trace back to one sample, sequenced in a study of T cell repertoires in cytomegalovirus infection. MiXCR, applied by TCRdb to the reads, yields one record per CDR3 protein. The profile shows hundreds of thousands of distinct CDR3 sequences, over 7.5% of them singletons. Sequencing used PBMCs. The receptor set was obtained from a human donor in good health (CMV status not recorded). Some clones in this sample may be carry-over from other donors' samples.

This clonotype was seen a few times. The chain carries TRBV12-3 or TRBV12-4 and TRBJ1-1; 8 bases line up with TRBD1. J gave up 4 bases and V 7 bases, and 17 bases lay outside the gene matches. The CDR3 has 17 amino acids. The CDR3 DNA reads as TGTGCCAGCATCCTAAGGCAGGGGGCTGATTCGGTCACTGAAGCTTTCTTT. Encoded protein: CASILRQGADSVTEAFF.

Of note for this clonotype: A much larger clone lies a single base off, so this may be a read error. The chain's CDR3 is CASLPRQGGADTQYF. Here the CDR3 DNA reads TGTGCCAGCTTACCAAGACAGGGGGGTGCAGATACGCAGTATTTT. The rearrangement links TRBV18 to TRBJ2-3, with 9 bases identical to TRBD1. The germline V gene has CDR1 KGHSH and CDR2 LQKENI. The CDR3 sequence is 15 residues long.

This clonotype has a handful of counts. The chain recombines TRBV28 with TRBJ2-6; unclear D gene. This CDR3 spans 17 amino acids. CDR1 is MDHEN and CDR2 is SYDVKM in the germline V gene. V was cut by 2 bases and J by 0 bases, with 11 bases left in between. CDR3 loop: CASSLGQAYSGANVLTF. CDR3 in DNA: TGTGCCAGCAGTTTAGGGCAGGCCTACTCTGGGGCCAACGTCCTGACTTTC. Together with reference TRBV28 and TRBJ2-6, the CDR3 gives the full variable domain: DVKVTQSSRYLVKRTGEKVFLECVQDMDHENMFWYRQDPGLGLRLIYFSYDVKMKEKGDIPEGYSVSREKKERFSLILESASTNQTSMYLCASSLGQAYSGANVLTFGAGSRLTVL.

This clonotype has more than one count but fewer than ten. The V gene is TRBV24-1, the J gene TRBJ2-3; D is possibly TRBD1 (5 bases). V lost 11 bases and J 1 base, leaving 6 bases between the germline ends. The CDR3 runs to 11 residues. Germline assignment: CDR1 KGHDR and CDR2 SFDVKD. CDR3 DNA sequence: TGTGCCATAGGGGGCACAGATACGCAGTATTTT. This sequence encodes CAIGGTDTQYF.

This clonotype has ten or more counts. V usage is TRBV28 and J usage is TRBJ1-2, with D unresolved. V was shortened by 3 bases and J by 4 bases, with 15 bases between the two germline ends. The CDR3 loop spans 15 amino acids. Germline V gene sequence: CDR1 MDHEN, CDR2 SYDVKM. The CDR3 loop is CASSFPLADTYGYTF. The CDR3 nucleotides are TGTGCCAGCAGTTTTCCCCTCGCAGACACCTATGGCTACACCTTC.

V gene TRBV4-3 combines with J gene TRBJ1-2; 7 nucleotides line up with TRBD1. V lost 2 bases, J lost 8 bases, and 11 bases stayed unmatched. The CDR3 has 15 residues. From germline, CDR1 is LGHNA and CDR2 YSLEER. For the CDR3, the DNA is TGCGCCAGCAGCCAAACCTCGACAGGGTTTGAGGGCTACACCTTC. It translates to CASSQTSTGFEGYTF.

This clonotype came up many times. V is TRBV20-1 and J is TRBJ2-1; D may correspond to TRBD1 or TRBD2 (5 bases each). Germline V lookup: CDR1 DFQATT, CDR2 SNEGSKA (reference sequence). V shed 6 bases and J shed 4 bases, with 19 bases lying between them. The CDR3 is made up of 15 amino acids. The CDR3 region has the DNA TGCAGTGCCGGGCGCAGCCGGGGCCCTTACAATGAGCAGTTCTTC. Encoded protein: CSAGRSRGPYNEQFF.

The chain carries TRBV7-4 and TRBJ1-2; D gene uncertain. Germline CDR1 reads SGHVT; CDR2 reads SQSDAQ. V was cut by 1 base and J by 10 bases, with 13 bases left in between. The CDR3 totals 13 residues. The CDR3 protein is CASSLEVSHYYTF. CDR3 DNA: TGTGCCAGCAGCTTAGAAGTCAGCCACTACTACACCTTC.